What follows are 29 T cell receptor beta chains derived from one specimen sequenced in a study of blood T cell repertoires in COVID-19. Clones were read by immunoSEQ multiplex PCR, and TCRdb kept only the in-frame ones, dropping some. The table lists around 100,000 clones, about 87% of them singletons, with approximately 4.5% in the top ten. The material sequenced was peripheral blood. These receptors were collected from a woman aged 50 to 65 with acute or convalescent COVID-19.

The chain joins TRBV11-2 to TRBJ2-5; 9 positions match TRBD2. The V segment lost 6 bases and the J segment 4 bases; nucleotides outside the gene matches: 18. This CDR3 is 18 amino acids long. CDR1 SGHAT and CDR2 FQNNGV come from the germline V gene. Written as DNA, the CDR3 is TGTGCCAGCAGTCCCCTTCTAGCTAGCGGGATGAGGGGAGAGACCCAGTACTTC. Amino acid sequence: CASSPLLASGMRGETQYF.

The CDR3 sequence: CASSIPTLEGFSQPQHF. CDR3 nucleotide sequence: TGTGCCAGTAGTATTCCAACCCTGGAGGGATTTTCTCAGCCCCAGCATTTT. The J gene is TRBJ1-5, the V gene TRBV19; D gene ambiguous. V lost 3 bases and J lost 6, with 21 bases in between. The CDR3 runs 17 residues. CDR1 is LNHDA and CDR2 is SQIVND in the germline V gene (reference sequence).

V gene TRBV13 combines with J gene TRBJ2-1; the match to TRBD2 covers 9 bases. There are 15 residues in the CDR3. Trimming cost V 5 bases and J 6 bases; bases outside gene matches: 8. Germline V gives CDR1 PRHDT, CDR2 FYEKMQ (reference sequence). The CDR3 DNA is TGTGCCAGCAGCCCCGCTAGCGGGGTTATCAATGAGCAGTTCTTC. This sequence encodes CASSPASGVINEQFF.

The rearrangement joins TRBV24-1 to TRBJ2-1, with TRBD2 matching over 8 bases. CDR1 KGHDR and CDR2 SFDVKD come from the germline V gene. There are 13 residues in the CDR3. With 4 bases clipped from V and 15 bases from J, the junction kept 10 bases outside the gene matches. The CDR3 sequence is CATSEDSGGGLFF. In DNA, the CDR3 is TGTGCCACCAGTGAGGACAGCGGGGGCGGGCTGTTCTTC.

The rearrangement uses TRBV29-1 and TRBJ1-2, with 9 positions matching TRBD1. This CDR3 has 14 amino acids. Per germline, CDR1 SQVTM and CDR2 ANQGSEA. J was trimmed by 4 bases and V by 7 bases; bases with no gene match: 10. The CDR3 DNA reads as TGCAGCGCCAGAACCGGGACAGGGACCTATGGCTACACCTTC. Translated, it gives CSARTGTGTYGYTF.

J is TRBJ1-5 and V is TRBV7-9, with 7 bases fitting TRBD1. Losses at the gene ends were 3 bases for V and 2 bases for J; bases not matched to a gene: 4. Germline-derived CDR1 and CDR2 are SEHNR and FQNEAQ (reference sequence). The CDR3 sequence is 15 residues long. In DNA, the CDR3 is TGTGCCAGCAGCTTGTATGGACAGGGCAATCAGCCCCAGCATTTT. It specifies CASSLYGQGNQPQHF.

The chain recombines TRBV9 with TRBJ2-1; tentative D call: TRBD2 (5 bases). The CDR3 is 15 residues long. V was shortened by 4 bases and J by 2 bases, with 13 bases between the two germline ends. Looked up from germline, CDR1 is SGDLS and CDR2 is YYNGEE. The DNA of the CDR3 is TGTGCCAGCAGCAGAACCGGGAACGCCTACAATGAGCAGTTCTTC. It codes for CASSRTGNAYNEQFF.

This chain connects TRBV5-6 to TRBJ2-7; 9 bases align to TRBD1. The germline gives CDR1 SGHDT, CDR2 YYEEEE. This CDR3 contains 13 residues. Germline trimming cut 2 bases from V and 7 bases from J; bases unmatched to any gene: 4. The DNA of the CDR3 is TGTGCCAGCAGCTTAGGGACAGGGAGAGAGCAGTACTTC. This codes for CASSLGTGREQYF.

This clone has a single count. The chain uses TRBV4-1 and TRBJ2-2, with D perhaps TRBD1 (6 bases). CDR3 length equals 16 residues. Germline V gives CDR1 MGHRA, CDR2 YSYEKL. V lost 1 base and J lost 3, with 12 bases in between. The CDR3 loop reads CASSQVRGQYTGELFF. The CDR3 nucleotides are TGCGCCAGCAGCCAAGTTAGAGGACAGTACACCGGGGAGCTGTTTTTT.

The chain links TRBV4-1 to TRBJ1-4; D is undetermined. The germline V gene encodes CDR1 MGHRA and CDR2 YSYEKL. The CDR3 loop spans 14 amino acids. Trimming left V 1 base short and J 8 bases short, with 11 bases between. The CDR3 bases are TGCGCCAGCAGCCAAGGAGAGGTTGGGGAAAAACTGTTTTTT. It is translated as CASSQGEVGEKLFF.

This chain uses TRBV19 with TRBJ1-5; D unresolved. Trimming took 0 bases from V and 5 from J, leaving 11 bases between them. CDR1 is LNHDA, CDR2 SQIVND, per germline (reference sequence). CDR3 size: 15 residues. The CDR3 spells CASSIEWGVYQPQHF. The CDR3 DNA reads as TGTGCCAGTAGTATAGAGTGGGGAGTCTATCAGCCCCAGCATTTT.

The chain recombines TRBV5-1 with TRBJ2-5; 8 bases are a match to TRBD2. Germline V gene sequence: CDR1 SGHRS, CDR2 YFSETQ. CDR3 size: 14 residues. Trimming at V came to 9 bases and at J to 3 bases, leaving 10 bases not matched to a gene. The CDR3 spells CATQPGGGEETQYF. DNA of the CDR3: TGCGCCACCCAACCCGGGGGGGGTGAAGAGACCCAGTACTTC.

The V call is TRBV4-1, the J call TRBJ2-5, with D tentatively TRBD1 (6 bases). V was shortened by 2 bases and J by 0 bases, with 13 bases between the two germline ends. The CDR3 is 16 residues long. The germline V gene encodes CDR1 MGHRA and CDR2 YSYEKL. The CDR3 sequence: CASSQMAGQYQETQYF. The CDR3 DNA reads as TGCGCCAGCAGCCAAATGGCTGGACAGTACCAAGAGACCCAGTACTTC.

This clone was seen only a few times. The chain uses TRBV7-2 and TRBJ1-6; TRBD1 matches 10 bases. This CDR3 has 16 amino acids. Germline V gene sequence: CDR1 SGHTA, CDR2 FQGNSA. Germline trimming cut 4 bases from V and 5 bases from J; bases unmatched to any gene: 5. CDR3 protein: CASSSGTGDNNSPLHF. The CDR3 coding sequence is TGTGCCAGCAGCTCCGGGACAGGGGATAATAATTCACCCCTCCACTTT.

This clone is a singleton in its sample. J is TRBJ2-1 and V is TRBV19, with no clear D. This CDR3 is built from 13 residues. Trimming pared 1 base from V and 9 bases from J, leaving 10 bases between. The germline V gene encodes CDR1 LNHDA and CDR2 SQIVND (reference sequence). As DNA, the CDR3 is TGTGCCAGTAGTATAGGGCAGGTGGGTGAGCAGTTCTTC. Encoded protein: CASSIGQVGEQFF.

This clone was detected only a few times. The chain has TRBV30 and TRBJ1-1; 10 nucleotides align to TRBD1. V lost 3 bases, J lost 4 bases, and 8 bases stayed unmatched. CDR3 length: 15 residues. Germline V gives CDR1 GTSNPN, CDR2 SVGIG (reference sequence). Here the CDR3 reads CAWRPGQGWVTEAFF. In nucleotides, the CDR3 is TGTGCCTGGAGACCGGGACAGGGGTGGGTCACTGAAGCTTTCTTT.

The V call is TRBV15, the J call TRBJ1-2; no definite D call. V lost 3 bases to trimming and J lost 6 bases, with 8 bases between them. CDR1 and CDR2 from the germline V gene are LNHNV and YYDKDF (reference sequence). This CDR3 has 12 amino acids. Here the CDR3 reads CATSRSHNGYTF. The CDR3 DNA reads as TGTGCCACCAGCAGGTCGCACAATGGCTACACCTTC.

This clone came up once. A read error may produce the germline difference seen at one junction end. The chain recombines TRBV25-1 with TRBJ2-1; the D gene is possibly TRBD2 (5 bases). This CDR3 comprises 12 residues. Germline CDR1 reads MGHDK; CDR2 reads SYGVNS. CDR3 residues: CASSESGYEPFF. The CDR3 DNA follows: TGTGCCAGCAGTGAATCGGGATATGAGCCGTTCTTC.

The V gene is TRBV18, the J gene TRBJ2-2, with 13 positions matching TRBD2. Losses at the gene ends were 4 bases for V and 0 bases for J; bases not matched to a gene: 11. Germline-derived CDR1 and CDR2 are KGHSH and LQKENI. The CDR3 contains 20 residues. CDR3 residues: CASSRELGLAGVTNTGELFF. Here the CDR3 DNA reads TGTGCCAGCTCACGAGAATTAGGACTAGCGGGAGTTACGAACACCGGGGAGCTGTTTTTT.

The chain combines TRBV3-1 (or the pseudogene TRBV3-2) with TRBJ1-2, with D possibly matching TRBD1 (5 bases). Trimming took 0 bases from V and 6 from J, leaving 20 bases between them. The length of the CDR3 is 17 residues. The V gene's germline CDR1 is LGHDT and CDR2 YNNKEL (reference sequence). The CDR3 reads CASSQDGSGAEIDGYTF. The CDR3 DNA reads TGTGCCAGCAGCCAAGATGGTAGCGGGGCGGAAATAGATGGCTACACCTTC.

This chain links TRBV12-3 or TRBV12-4 with TRBJ1-2; D remains unclear. Deletions cut 3 bases from V and 1 base from J, with 6 bases between. CDR3 length: 13 residues. The CDR3 is CASSLRDNYGYTF. In DNA form, the CDR3 reads TGTGCCAGCAGTTTGAGGGATAACTATGGCTACACCTTC.

J is TRBJ2-1 and V is TRBV27; D perhaps matches TRBD2 (6 bases). There are 16 residues in the CDR3. The germline V gene has CDR1 MNHEY and CDR2 SMNVEV (reference sequence). V dropped 5 bases and J dropped 3 bases, with 17 bases sitting between them. CDR3 in amino acids: CASSLLLATSYNEQFF. The CDR3 DNA is TGTGCCAGCAGTCTACTGCTAGCGACAAGCTACAATGAGCAGTTCTTC.

The J gene is TRBJ2-7, the V gene TRBV15; weak D call: TRBD1 (6 bases). CDR1 is LNHNV and CDR2 is YYDKDF in the germline V gene (reference sequence). V lost 6 bases, J lost 5 bases, and 20 bases lay in between. This CDR3 is built from 15 residues. In nucleotides, the CDR3 is TGTGCCACCAGTCCGACAGGTGGGGTCTTTAACGAGCAGTACTTC. Amino acid sequence: CATSPTGGVFNEQYF.

The V call is TRBV19, the J call TRBJ2-7, with 8 bases aligning to TRBD1. CDR3 length: 15 residues. V shed 0 bases and J 4 bases; nucleotides not matched to a gene: 5. Germline-derived CDR1 and CDR2 are LNHDA and SQIVND (reference sequence). The CDR3 spells CASSIEGQGAYEQYF. In DNA form, the CDR3 reads TGTGCCAGTAGTATAGAAGGGCAGGGGGCGTACGAGCAGTACTTC.

The V gene is TRBV28, the J gene TRBJ1-1; D unclear. Germline V gives CDR1 MDHEN, CDR2 SYDVKM. V lost 8 bases and J 12 bases, leaving 13 bases between the germline ends. This CDR3 comprises 10 residues. The CDR3 coding sequence is TGTGCCAGCGGCACCCGGGAGACTTTCTTT. This translates into CASGTRETFF.

V and J are TRBV13 and TRBJ1-1; D not resolved. CDR3 size: 13 residues. The germline gives CDR1 PRHDT, CDR2 FYEKMQ (reference sequence). V shed 1 base and J shed 0 bases, with 3 bases lying between them. CDR3 bases: TGTGCCAGCAGCTTAGCCGTGAACACTGAAGCTTTCTTT. It is translated as CASSLAVNTEAFF.

The genes are TRBV11-2 and TRBJ2-5; TRBD1 might be the D (6 bases). The CDR3 contains 15 residues. V shed 4 bases and J shed 5 bases, with 17 bases lying between them. CDR1 and CDR2 from the germline V gene are SGHAT and FQNNGV. DNA of the CDR3: TGTGCCAGCAGCTCTCTCAGGGGAAGAGGGGAGACCCAGTACTTC. Protein product: CASSSLRGRGETQYF.

V and J are TRBV4-1 and TRBJ2-7; no firm D call. This CDR3 is 15 amino acids long. Germline lookup yields CDR1 MGHRA and CDR2 YSYEKL. V lost 1 base and J 2 bases, leaving 12 bases between the germline ends. The CDR3: CASSQGRGSAYEQYF. CDR3 bases: TGCGCCAGCAGCCAAGGTCGAGGATCCGCCTACGAGCAGTACTTC.

The V gene is TRBV28, the J gene TRBJ2-5; possible D gene TRBD1, 7 bases. The V end lost 3 bases, the J end lost 2 bases, and 22 bases lay between the germline ends. CDR3 length: 18 residues. CDR1 is MDHEN, CDR2 SYDVKM, per germline. For the CDR3, the DNA is TGTGCCAGCAGTTTGGGGGCTTCGGCCAGGGGGGTACAAGAGACCCAGTACTTC. Protein product: CASSLGASARGVQETQYF.